The present TCR beta chain was sequenced within a study of identical twins. Germline V gene lookup returns CDR1 LGHNA and CDR2 YNFKEQ. This CDR3 is 14 amino acids long. V lost 0 bases, J lost 4 bases, and 9 bases lay in between. After template switching added a universal primer site, the resulting cDNA carried unique molecular identifiers. TCRdb redid the calling of the 5' RACE reads with MiXCR, one entry per CDR3 protein. The sample includes around 300,000 distinct CDR3 sequences, less than 9% of them seen just once. Points on this clonotype: Its antigen is as yet unknown.

Regarding the study as a whole: High-abundance cord blood beta clonotypes had fewer insertions; memory repertoires showed none. An excess of low generation probability was shown by twin-shared out-of-frame alpha sequences.

A further study also used this sample, focusing on yellow fever vaccine responses in identical twins. That study adds: Among the twins, the vaccine T cell response reportedly seemed partly convergent and partly personalized.

V usage is TRBV4-2 and J usage is TRBJ1-2, with D unresolved. The sample comprised memory (CD45RO+) T cells sorted from blood. The clonotype was recovered from a woman aged 18-29 years in good health. This chain's CDR3 is CASSQETLLYGYTF. CDR3 DNA sequence: TGTGCCAGCAGCCAAGAAACGCTACTCTATGGCTACACCTTC.